A selection of T cell receptor beta chains follows, all from one sample in a study of blood T cell repertoires in COVID-19. The method was immunoSEQ multiplex PCR; TCRdb's version includes in-frame clones alone and lacks a portion of them. The sample gives approximately 250,000 clones, around 87% of which show up once; approximately 5.3% is in the top ten. Sequenced: peripheral blood. The origin of the receptors is a woman aged 55-70 years with COVID-19, enrolled during active disease. CDR3s include the opening cysteine and the closing phenylalanine or tryptophan. A D gene is named only where the DNA matches it firmly. Clone size is given for some rows only: seen once, a few or many times, or a class if the clone is expanded.

cdr3_aa	cdr3_nt	d_call	clone_size	v_call	j_call
CASSFIRTGRGGNTEAFF	TGTGCCAGCAGTTTCATACGGACAGGGAGGGGAGGGAACACTGAAGCTTTCTTT	TRBD1	-	TRBV28	TRBJ1-1
CASSLFRANEQFF	TGTGCCAGCAGCTTATTCAGGGCCAATGAGCAGTTCTTC	-	-	TRBV7-3	TRBJ2-1
CASSQERGLETQYF	TGCGCCAGCAGCCAAGAGAGAGGACTTGAGACCCAGTACTTC	-	-	TRBV4-1	TRBJ2-5
CASSPTSGLTDTQYF	TGTGCCAGCAGCCCAACTAGCGGCCTCACAGATACGCAGTATTTT	TRBD2	-	TRBV7-3	TRBJ2-3
CASSEGGTGGYKQYF	TGTGCCAGCAGTGAGGGAGGGACAGGGGGTTACAAGCAGTACTTC	TRBD1	-	TRBV28	TRBJ2-7
CASSTRDRLSNQPQHF	TGTGCCAGCAGCACTCGGGACAGATTGAGCAATCAGCCCCAGCATTTT	TRBD1	-	TRBV5-5	TRBJ1-5
CASSPIPASGSVGELFF	TGTGCCAGCAGCCCTATTCCGGCTAGCGGGAGTGTCGGGGAGCTGTTTTTT	TRBD2	-	TRBV7-3	TRBJ2-2
CASSPSGTPITGELFF	TGTGCCAGCAGCCCATCCGGGACTCCCATAACCGGGGAGCTGTTTTTT	-	once	TRBV7-6	TRBJ2-2
CASSPGLADYNEQFF	TGTGCCAGCAGCCCGGGACTAGCAGATTACAATGAGCAGTTCTTC	TRBD2	-	TRBV9	TRBJ2-1
CASSSRVTYEQYF	TGTGCCAGCAGTTCACGGGTTACCTACGAGCAGTACTTC	-	-	TRBV28	TRBJ2-7
CASSYQGRGGLNEQFF	TGCGCCAGCAGCTATCAGGGGCGAGGGGGCCTCAATGAGCAGTTCTTC	TRBD1	-	TRBV5-1	TRBJ2-1
CASSEAGQGKSYEQYF	TGTGCCAGCAGTGAAGCGGGACAGGGAAAATCCTACGAGCAGTACTTC	TRBD1	-	TRBV6-1	TRBJ2-7
CASSQDNSGGTYNEQFF	TGCGCCAGCAGCCAAGATAACTCGGGAGGAACCTACAATGAGCAGTTCTTC	TRBD2	-	TRBV4-1	TRBJ2-1
CASSLGWFNLGNTIYF	TGTGCCAGCAGCCTCGGGTGGTTCAATTTGGGAAACACCATATATTTT	-	-	TRBV5-6	TRBJ1-3
CATSRGYPNEQFF	TGTGCCACCAGCAGGGGCTACCCCAATGAGCAGTTCTTC	-	-	TRBV15	TRBJ2-1
CASSVEDSGSSYNEQFF	TGTGCCAGCAGCGTAGAGGATAGCGGATCCTCCTACAATGAGCAGTTCTTC	-	-	TRBV9	TRBJ2-1
CASSDRGPRYDEQFF	TGTGCCAGCAGTGACAGGGGGCCTCGTTACGATGAGCAGTTCTTC	TRBD1	-	TRBV6-2/TRBV6-3	TRBJ2-1
CASSFRASGRNEQFF	TGTGCCAGCAGCTTTCGGGCTAGCGGGAGGAATGAGCAGTTCTTC	TRBD2	-	TRBV7-8	TRBJ2-1
CASSQAGQGSNEQYF	TGTGCCAGCAGCCAAGCCGGACAGGGTTCCAACGAGCAGTACTTC	TRBD1	-	TRBV4-2	TRBJ2-7
CASSEGQVAGNTIYF	TGTGCCAGCAGTGAAGGACAGGTAGCAGGAAACACCATATATTTT	-	-	TRBV6-1	TRBJ1-3
CASSPAAVTNEKLFF	TGTGCCAGCTCACCGGCGGCAGTTACTAATGAAAAACTGTTTTTT	-	-	TRBV18	TRBJ1-4
CASSSGTSGRGGQYF	TGCGCCAGCAGCTCCGGGACTAGCGGGAGAGGGGGGCAGTACTTC	TRBD2	-	TRBV5-1	TRBJ2-7
CASSALGGIGYTF	TGTGCCAGTAGTGCCCTTGGGGGGATTGGCTACACCTTC	-	-	TRBV19	TRBJ1-2
CASSRGVAYEQYF	TGTGCCAGCAGCCGGGGGGTCGCCTACGAGCAGTACTTC	TRBD2	few	TRBV7-2	TRBJ2-7
CASSLGQVPNQPQHF	TGTGCCAGCAGCTTAGGGCAGGTCCCAAATCAGCCCCAGCATTTT	-	-	TRBV7-9	TRBJ1-5
CASSLGTGGAEEQYF	TGTGCCAGCAGCCTCGGGACAGGGGGCGCGGAAGAGCAGTACTTC	TRBD1	-	TRBV11-1	TRBJ2-7
CASSARGQSNTEAFF	TGTGCCAGCAGTGCCCGGGGACAATCCAACACTGAAGCTTTCTTT	-	-	TRBV27	TRBJ1-1
CASSPRDRGLNQPQHF	TGTGCCAGTAGTCCCCGGGACAGGGGGCTCAATCAGCCCCAGCATTTT	TRBD1	-	TRBV19	TRBJ1-5
CASKASGNNEQFF	TGTGCCAGTAAGGCTAGCGGAAACAATGAGCAGTTCTTC	TRBD2	-	TRBV19	TRBJ2-1
CASSLWPLQGRNSPLHF	TGTGCCAGCAGTTTATGGCCCTTACAGGGACGCAATTCACCCCTCCACTTT	-	-	TRBV28	TRBJ1-6
CASSRQGYEQYF	TGTGCCAGCAGCCGACAGGGCTACGAGCAGTACTTC	TRBD1	few	TRBV11-2	TRBJ2-7
CASSLGGGTEAFF	TGTGCCAGCAGCCTTGGAGGAGGCACTGAAGCTTTCTTT	-	few	TRBV3-1/TRBV3-2	TRBJ1-1
CSVGVGPGEQFF	TGCAGCGTTGGTGTGGGGCCCGGTGAGCAGTTCTTC	-	few	TRBV29-1	TRBJ2-1
CASSTDRGARNQPQHF	TGTGCCAGTAGTACGGACAGGGGTGCTCGAAATCAGCCCCAGCATTTT	TRBD1	-	TRBV19	TRBJ1-5
CASSPGLWADTQYF	TGTGCCAGCAGCCCGGGTCTATGGGCAGATACGCAGTATTTT	-	-	TRBV5-5	TRBJ2-3
CASSGRGGSGNTIYF	TGTGCCAGCAGCGGGAGAGGGGGCTCAGGAAACACCATATATTTT	TRBD1	-	TRBV9	TRBJ1-3
CASSISQGFYEQYF	TGTGCCAGTAGTATTAGTCAGGGTTTCTACGAGCAGTACTTC	-	-	TRBV19	TRBJ2-7
CASRPGGQPWQPQHF	TGTGCCAGCAGACCCGGAGGACAGCCGTGGCAGCCCCAGCATTTT	-	-	TRBV27	TRBJ1-5
CASSKVGTGRHWTDTQYF	TGTGCCAGCAGCAAAGTGGGGACAGGGAGGCACTGGACAGATACGCAGTATTTT	-	-	TRBV21-1	TRBJ2-3
CASSINPRTGNSYGYTF	TGTGCCAGTAGTATAAACCCGAGGACAGGCAACAGCTATGGCTACACCTTC	TRBD1	-	TRBV19	TRBJ1-2
CATSDWGQGEETQYF	TGTGCCACCAGTGATTGGGGACAGGGAGAAGAGACCCAGTACTTC	TRBD1	-	TRBV24-1	TRBJ2-5
CATQQGQGASPLHF	TGTGCCACCCAGCAGGGACAGGGGGCCTCACCCCTCCACTTT	TRBD1	few	TRBV7-2	TRBJ1-6
CASSRLVALGKGQFF	TGCGCCAGCAGCCGACTTGTTGCCCTTGGTAAAGGGCAGTTCTTC	-	-	TRBV5-1	TRBJ2-1
CASSGGGAEKLFF	TGTGCCAGCAGTGGAGGCGGGGCTGAAAAACTGTTTTTT	-	-	TRBV2	TRBJ1-4